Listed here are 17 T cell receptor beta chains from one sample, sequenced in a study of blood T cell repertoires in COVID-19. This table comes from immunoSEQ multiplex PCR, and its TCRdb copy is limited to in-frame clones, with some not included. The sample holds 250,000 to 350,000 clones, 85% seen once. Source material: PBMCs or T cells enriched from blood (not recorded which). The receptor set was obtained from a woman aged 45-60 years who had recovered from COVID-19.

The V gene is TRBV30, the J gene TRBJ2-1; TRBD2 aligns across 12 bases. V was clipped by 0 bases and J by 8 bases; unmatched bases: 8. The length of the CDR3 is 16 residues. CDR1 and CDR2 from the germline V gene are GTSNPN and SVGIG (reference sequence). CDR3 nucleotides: TGTGCCTGGAGTGTAAGGGGAACTAGCGGGAGGCATGAGCAGTTCTTC. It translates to CAWSVRGTSGRHEQFF.

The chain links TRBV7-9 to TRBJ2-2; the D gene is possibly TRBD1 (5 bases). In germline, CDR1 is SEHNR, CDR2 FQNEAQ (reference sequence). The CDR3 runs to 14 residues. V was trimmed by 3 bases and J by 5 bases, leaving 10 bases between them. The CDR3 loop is CASSFIQGTGELFF. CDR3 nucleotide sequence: TGTGCCAGCAGCTTTATTCAGGGAACCGGGGAGCTGTTTTTT.

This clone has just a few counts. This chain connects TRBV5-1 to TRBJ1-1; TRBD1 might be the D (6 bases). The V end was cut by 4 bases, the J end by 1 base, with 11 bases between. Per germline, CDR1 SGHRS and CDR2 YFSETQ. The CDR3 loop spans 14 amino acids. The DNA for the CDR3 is TGCGCCAGCAGCATCGGGACACAGAACACTGAAGCTTTCTTT. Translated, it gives CASSIGTQNTEAFF.

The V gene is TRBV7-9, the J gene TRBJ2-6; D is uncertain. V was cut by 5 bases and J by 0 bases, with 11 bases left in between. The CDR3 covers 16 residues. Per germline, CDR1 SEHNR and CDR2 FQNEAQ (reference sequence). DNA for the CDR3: TGTGCCAGCAGCCAAACAGTAAGCTCTGGGGCCAACGTCCTGACTTTC. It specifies CASSQTVSSGANVLTF.

The CDR3 loop reads CASSQPPTKNTGELFF. CDR3 DNA: TGTGCCAGCAGCCAACCTCCGACAAAGAACACCGGGGAGCTGTTTTTT. The genes are TRBV4-2 and TRBJ2-2; no clear D gene. The CDR3 covers 16 residues. V dropped 2 bases and J dropped 1 base, with 11 bases sitting between them. Germline loops: CDR1 LGHNA, CDR2 YNFKEQ.

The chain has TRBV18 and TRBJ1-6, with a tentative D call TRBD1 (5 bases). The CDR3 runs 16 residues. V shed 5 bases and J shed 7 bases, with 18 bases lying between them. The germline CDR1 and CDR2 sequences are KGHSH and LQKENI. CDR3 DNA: TGTGCCAGCTCAGGGGCGACAGTGGAGAGGAATTCACCCCTCCACTTT. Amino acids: CASSGATVERNSPLHF.

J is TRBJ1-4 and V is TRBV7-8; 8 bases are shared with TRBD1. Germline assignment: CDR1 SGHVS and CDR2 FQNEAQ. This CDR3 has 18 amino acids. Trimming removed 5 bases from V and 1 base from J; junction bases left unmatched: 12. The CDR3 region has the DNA TGTGCCAGCAGCCCCCGGACAGGGTCTTTGGAAACTAATGAAAAACTGTTTTTT. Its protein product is CASSPRTGSLETNEKLFF.

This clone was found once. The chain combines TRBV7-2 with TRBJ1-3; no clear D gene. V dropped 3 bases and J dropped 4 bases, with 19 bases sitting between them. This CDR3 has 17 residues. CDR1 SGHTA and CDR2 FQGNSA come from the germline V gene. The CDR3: CASSLEGVFLQGNTIYF. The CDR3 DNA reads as TGTGCCAGCAGCTTGGAGGGCGTTTTCCTACAGGGAAACACCATATATTTT.

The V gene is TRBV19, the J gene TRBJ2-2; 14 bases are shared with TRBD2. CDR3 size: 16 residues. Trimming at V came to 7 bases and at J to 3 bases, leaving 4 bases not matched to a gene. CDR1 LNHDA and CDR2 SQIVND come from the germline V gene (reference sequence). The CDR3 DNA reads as TGTGCCAGTAAGACTAGCGGGGGGGCAGACACCGGGGAGCTGTTTTTT. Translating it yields CASKTSGGADTGELFF.

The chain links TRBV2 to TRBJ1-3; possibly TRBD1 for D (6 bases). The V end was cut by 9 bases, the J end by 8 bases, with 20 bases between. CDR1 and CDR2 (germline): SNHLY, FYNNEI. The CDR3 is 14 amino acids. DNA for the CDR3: TGTGCCAGTTACAGGGAGAGCCGGCCTGACACCATATATTTT. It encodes CASYRESRPDTIYF.

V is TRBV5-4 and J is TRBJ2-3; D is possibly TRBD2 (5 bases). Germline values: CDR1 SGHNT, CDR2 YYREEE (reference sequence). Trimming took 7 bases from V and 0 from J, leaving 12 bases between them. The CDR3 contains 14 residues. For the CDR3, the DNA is TGTGCCAGCGGCCGGGGTGCGAGCACAGATACGCAGTATTTT. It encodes CASGRGASTDTQYF.

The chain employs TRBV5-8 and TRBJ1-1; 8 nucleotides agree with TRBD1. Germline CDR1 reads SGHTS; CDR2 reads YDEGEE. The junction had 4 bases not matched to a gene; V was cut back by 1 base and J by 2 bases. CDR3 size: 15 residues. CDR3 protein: CASSLTGQGNTEAFF. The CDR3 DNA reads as TGTGCCAGCAGCTTGACCGGACAGGGCAACACTGAAGCTTTCTTT.

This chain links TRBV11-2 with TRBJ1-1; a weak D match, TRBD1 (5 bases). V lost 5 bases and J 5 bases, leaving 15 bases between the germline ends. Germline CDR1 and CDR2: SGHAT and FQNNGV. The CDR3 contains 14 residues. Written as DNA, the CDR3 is TGTGCCAGCAGCCCATCAGGGCCCCGGACTGAAGCTTTCTTT. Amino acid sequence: CASSPSGPRTEAFF. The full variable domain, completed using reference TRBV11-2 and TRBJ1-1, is EAGVAQSPRYKIIEKRQSVAFWCNPISGHATLYWYQQILGQGPKLLIQFQNNGVVDDSQLPKDRFSAERLKGVDSTLKIQPAKLEDSAVYLCASSPSGPRTEAFFGQGTRLTVV.

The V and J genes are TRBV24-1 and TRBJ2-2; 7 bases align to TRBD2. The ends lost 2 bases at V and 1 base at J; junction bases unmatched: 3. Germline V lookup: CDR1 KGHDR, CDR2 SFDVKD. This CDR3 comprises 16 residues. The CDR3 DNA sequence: TGTGCCACCAGTGATTCCCAGCGGGGGAACACCGGGGAGCTGTTTTTT. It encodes CATSDSQRGNTGELFF.

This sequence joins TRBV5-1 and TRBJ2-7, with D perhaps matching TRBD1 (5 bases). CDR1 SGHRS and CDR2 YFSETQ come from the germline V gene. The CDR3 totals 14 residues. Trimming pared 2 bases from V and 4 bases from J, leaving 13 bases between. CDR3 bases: TGCGCCAGCAGCTTTTTCGCAGGGAATTACGAGCAGTACTTC. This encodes CASSFFAGNYEQYF.

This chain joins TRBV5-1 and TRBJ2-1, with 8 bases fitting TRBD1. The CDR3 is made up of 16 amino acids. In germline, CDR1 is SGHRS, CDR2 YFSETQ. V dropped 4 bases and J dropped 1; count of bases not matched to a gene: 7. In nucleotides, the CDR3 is TGCGCCAGCAGCCGGGACAGGACTTCGTCCTACAATGAGCAGTTCTTC. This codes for CASSRDRTSSYNEQFF.

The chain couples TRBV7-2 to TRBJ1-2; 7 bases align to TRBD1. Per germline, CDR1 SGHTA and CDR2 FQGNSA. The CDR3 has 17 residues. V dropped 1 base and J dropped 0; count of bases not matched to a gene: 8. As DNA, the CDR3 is TGTGCCAGCAGCTTAGTGGGTCCGACAGGGTCTAACTATGGCTACACCTTC. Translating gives CASSLVGPTGSNYGYTF.